The subject of this entry is one TCR beta chain. This clone was seen a handful of times. Its antigen target is currently unknown. There are no base qualities to consult, and no much larger clone falls within one base. The cohort was made up of approximately 670 healthy bone marrow donors. All cohort members were sampled while nominally healthy, although unrecorded immune exposures were likely present. The donor tested CMV seronegative and was one of the 352 seronegative cohort members. A peripheral blood sample was provided by each donor, and peripheral blood mononuclear cells were used for TCR beta sequencing. Genomic DNA was extracted from the blood cell samples with the Qiagen DNeasy Blood Extraction Kit. This record comes from a study of cytomegalovirus exposure and HLA in healthy donors (dated by TCRdb to 2016 to 2017). In terms of the full investigation: According to an earlier analysis of 550 to 750 of the donors, about 179 million T cells yielded 117 million unique TCR beta sequences and about 300 Gb of sequence data. About 300 gigabases of sequencing data and roughly 90 million unique TCR sequences were included in an early release covering around 650 HLA-typed donors. Of the 350 to 450 genotyped donors, roughly 80% fell in the genetic ancestry cluster associated with self-reported Caucasian donors. The study aimed to test whether signatures of past pathogen exposure could be identified by cataloging public T cell receptors. The T cell repertoires of under 750 subjects were profiled by immunosequencing and related to cytomegalovirus serostatus. A separate validation cohort of some 130 different subjects was used in addition to the approximately 670-subject first cohort. The study combined high-throughput TCR immunosequencing, statistical association of individual TCRs with disease status, and machine learning to predict cytomegalovirus infection status. A later analysis re-analyzed previously published TCR beta repertoires from about 600 donors and added high-resolution HLA genotyping to study TCR occurrence patterns. In the later analysis, no new phenotypic data were used to find candidate immune exposures; instead, reliance was placed on TCR beta sequences and their occurrence across donors. An earlier analysis of 587 of the donors used high-throughput TCR beta sequencing to judge whether each TCR beta V gene segment behaved as functional or pseudogenic. Donor age, sex, ethnicity and CMV serostatus were compiled together with the repertoire data. Genome-wide SNP genotypes for about three fifths of the roughly 670 donors were used in a later genetic analysis, which treated that subset as a discovery cohort. Every repertoire in the discovery cohort had been generated on one and the same sequencing platform. Class I and class II HLA loci were covered by the typing at four-digit resolution. The number of donors typed differed by locus, with roughly 629-640 for A, B, C, DRB1 and DQB1, around 520 for DQA1, 600 to 610 for DPA1, and over 400 for DPB1. Because of strong linkage in the cohort, 4 to 6 DR-DQ haplotypes were treated as single units for association and clustering. Among about 370 genotyped donors of the cohort, an average of around 240,000 unique TCR beta nucleotide sequences was sequenced per donor, of which about 20% were non-productive.

Overall study results and their limits: In a later analysis, the rate of TCR association differed among HLA loci, with DRB1 alleles having the most associated TCRs and HLA-C alleles having the fewest. In vitro tests confirmed that three of the cytomegalovirus-associated TCR beta chains recognize cytomegalovirus antigens. Because HLA typing was unavailable for some donors at each locus, only the typed subset was used in association tests. Cytomegalovirus status was reported to be diagnosed by the classifier with high specificity and sensitivity in both the original and validation cohorts. Linkage disequilibrium might explain the correlated functional status among segregating V segments, but an unknown experimental factor could not be ruled out. According to a later analysis, most CMV-associated TCR beta chains appeared to be HLA-restricted, and the HLA associations seemed to be driven largely by CMV exposure. Strong co-occurrence of HLA alleles, especially DR and DQ, made assigning TCR associations to individual alleles difficult. In an earlier analysis of around 600 of the donors, most TCR beta V segments were observed in productive rearrangements about 90% or about 30% of the time, broadly matching IMGT annotations. In the study, about 150 TCR beta chains were listed as associated with cytomegalovirus. The authors suggested that the approach could potentially be generalized to other disease states and immunological phenotypes. Compared with the approximately 670-donor mean, donors in an Asian-associated ancestry cluster had fewer N-insertions in productive TCRs, according to a later genetic analysis. A further reported finding was that TCR beta sequences accurately predicted the HLA-A and HLA-B alleles for most subjects in the first cohort. A cluster of highly shared sequence variants was judged likely to represent a technical artifact of the sequencing pipeline. The only immune exposure information available for the cohort was CMV serostatus. Because counts were too low, approximately 18 rarely observed V segments, including chromosome 9 orphons, were excluded from the earlier analysis of a few hundred of the donors. A later analysis associated about 17,000 TCR beta sequences with specific HLA alleles at a false discovery rate of 0.05. In a later analysis, several top co-occurrence clusters were reported to appear linked to parvovirus B19, influenza, CMV and Epstein-Barr virus. V-gene and J-gene trimming of TCR beta chains was associated with a missense DCLRE1C variant in a later genetic analysis, and the association was replicated in an independent cohort. Some IMGT-functional V segments, including TRBV6-2 and TRBV6-3, could not be told apart with the 87-base-pair reads, so those segments were excluded. Only TCR beta chains were sequenced in this cohort, and the absence of alpha or paired-chain data limited detectable features. In a later analysis, HLA-associated TCR beta chains showed more clonal expansion and lower generation probabilities than non-associated chains that were equally common. While some public TCRs were present in many individuals, most TCR sequences turned up only very rarely across donors. Roughly uniform sequencing depth across donors was assumed in presence/absence analyses, although this assumption may not hold.

The library was made by the immunoSEQ multiplex PCR assay. For the multiplex PCR, a mixture combining 60 forward primers for TCR Vbeta segments and 13 reverse primers for TCR Jbeta segments was used. A multiplex PCR assay on genomic DNA amplified the CDR3 region of rearranged TCR beta genes. The amplified TCR beta libraries were sequenced on the Illumina HiSeq System as 87-base-pair reads. Per the authors' processing: Across the 700 or so repertoires, a later analysis counted 80 million or so unique TCR beta chains, approximately 10 million of which were shared by at least two donors. Raw reads were error-corrected and collapsed into unique sequences with a nearest-neighbor algorithm that merged closely related sequences to remove PCR and sequencing errors. V, D and J gene segments were assigned by aligning CDR3 sequences to IMGT reference sequences. Each retained sequence needed at least a six-nucleotide match to both a V gene segment and a J gene segment. A rearrangement counted as productive if the CDR3 had no stop codons and remained in frame with V and J, and every other rearrangement counted as non-productive. Following IMGT convention, CDR3 was defined as the stretch from the second conserved V-encoded cysteine to the conserved J-encoded phenylalanine. Sequences without an unambiguous match to a single V gene segment were excluded from the earlier analysis of approximately 560 of the donors. In an earlier analysis of some 590 of the donors, V segments were called functional above 56.7% productive rearrangements and were called segregating when the between-donor standard deviation exceeded 5%. A statistical classification framework was built for diagnosing cytomegalovirus status from the catalog of TCR beta chain sequences. In a later analysis, TCR nucleotide sequences were compared against IMGT/GENE-DB human TR gene sequences so that V and J genes could be assigned. In a later analysis, CDR3 sequences and most-parsimonious VDJ recombination scenarios were assigned using the TCRdist pipeline. In a later analysis, each TCR beta chain was defined by its CDR3 amino acid sequence together with its V-gene family, and reads lacking a unique V-gene family were excluded. To address suspected cross-contamination and a sequencing artifact, a later analysis removed over 500 highly shared, low-generation-probability nucleotide sequences. For each public chain, a later analysis derived a clonal expansion index from normalized ranks of inferred template counts within each repertoire. A later analysis computed generation probabilities with a VDJ recombination model fitted to out-of-frame rearrangements, and checked the results against IGoR. In a later analysis, hypergeometric tests were used to score TCR-TCR, TCR-HLA and TCR-CMV co-occurrence, with a repertoire-size bias correction applied to TCR pairs. False discovery rates were estimated in a later analysis by permuting HLA or CMV assignments 20 times. A later analysis grouped co-occurring TCRs with DBSCAN, adding TCRdist sequence similarity when clustering within HLA-allele-positive subsets. For co-occurrence clustering, repertoires with fewer than 30,000 or more than 120,000 public chains were excluded, along with several repertoires with anomalous nucleotide sharing. TCRdb holds this immuneACCESS table with in-frame rearrangements only. Some clones are missing; in checked studies, unresolved V genes explain under half, and the rest has no known cause. That table furnishes V, J and clone size, whereas the DNA furnished D and trimming. The sample has some 120,000 clones on record, 73% of them singletons. The ten most abundant clones make up 4.1% of the sample.

Trimming leaves V shorter by 4 bases and J shorter by 4 bases, with the junction holding 9 bases beyond the gene matches. CDR1 and CDR2 are drawn from the germline V gene (reference sequence): MNHNY, SVGAGI. CDR3 length: 16 amino acids, cysteine to phenylalanine. Just the 48-base CDR3 DNA is kept, in frame starting at base 1. This TCR derives from a woman aged 40 to 55 in good health and CMV-seronegative. The specimen was PBMCs. The chain is encoded by TRBV6-6 joined to TRBJ2-7, and TRBD1 matches 11 of the central bases. The CDR3 reads CASSSSRDRGGYEQYF. The DNA sequence reads TGTGCCAGCAGTTCTAGCCGGGACAGGGGGGGTTACGAGCAGTACTTC.